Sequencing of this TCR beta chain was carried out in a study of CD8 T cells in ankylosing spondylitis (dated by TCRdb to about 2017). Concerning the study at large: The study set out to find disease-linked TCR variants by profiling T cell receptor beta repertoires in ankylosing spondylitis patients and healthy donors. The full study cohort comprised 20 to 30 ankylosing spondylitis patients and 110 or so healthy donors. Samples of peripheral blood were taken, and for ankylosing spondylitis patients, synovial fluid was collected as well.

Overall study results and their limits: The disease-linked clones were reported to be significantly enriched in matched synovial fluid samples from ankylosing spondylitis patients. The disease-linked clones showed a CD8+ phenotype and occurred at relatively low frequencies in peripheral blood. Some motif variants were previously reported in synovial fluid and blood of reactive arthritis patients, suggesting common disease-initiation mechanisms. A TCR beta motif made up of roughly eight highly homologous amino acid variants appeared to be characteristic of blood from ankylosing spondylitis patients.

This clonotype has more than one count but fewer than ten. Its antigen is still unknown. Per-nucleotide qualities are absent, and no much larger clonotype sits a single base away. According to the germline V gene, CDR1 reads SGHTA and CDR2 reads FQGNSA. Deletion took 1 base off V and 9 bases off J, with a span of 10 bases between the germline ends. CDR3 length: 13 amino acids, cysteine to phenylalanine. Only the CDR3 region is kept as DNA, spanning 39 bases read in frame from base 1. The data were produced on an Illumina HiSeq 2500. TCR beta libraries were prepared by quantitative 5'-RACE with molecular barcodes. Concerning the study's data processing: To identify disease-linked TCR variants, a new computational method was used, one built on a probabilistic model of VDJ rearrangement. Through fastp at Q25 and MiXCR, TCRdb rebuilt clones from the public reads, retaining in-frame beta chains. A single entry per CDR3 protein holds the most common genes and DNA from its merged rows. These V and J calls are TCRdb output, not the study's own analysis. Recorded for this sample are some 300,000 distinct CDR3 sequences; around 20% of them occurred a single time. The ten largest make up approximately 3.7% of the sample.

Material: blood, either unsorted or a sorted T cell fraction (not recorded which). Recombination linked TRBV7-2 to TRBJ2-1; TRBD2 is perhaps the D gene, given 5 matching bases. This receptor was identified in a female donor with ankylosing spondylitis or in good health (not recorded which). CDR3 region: CASSLDSAAEQFF. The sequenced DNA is TGTGCCAGCAGCTTAGATAGCGCGGCTGAGCAGTTCTTC.